This T cell receptor (beta chain) was sequenced during a study of follicular helper T cells after annual influenza vaccination. CDR1 and CDR2 from the germline V gene are MNHEY and SVGAGI. V shed 6 bases and J shed 7 bases, with 13 bases lying between them. The CDR3 has 14 amino acids. Regarding time point: 2014-2015 season, pre-vaccination. Clones were sequenced by immunoSEQ multiplex PCR, and TCRdb holds only the in-frame ones, with some missing. Counted here are 8,000 to 8,500 clones, 82% occurring once; the ten biggest clones make up more than 1%. The sequences come from CXCR5+ CD38- circulating T follicular helper cells from blood, collected on the day of influenza vaccination. Subset reported: circulating Tfh, non-naive CD4+CXCR5+PD-1+ (ICOS+CD38+ or ICOS-CD38-). V is TRBV6-5 and J is TRBJ1-6; no definite D call. The source is an adult who received the influenza vaccine. The CDR3 loop reads CASRRQLGNSPLHF. DNA for the CDR3: TGTGCCAGCAGACGCCAGCTGGGGAATTCACCCCTCCACTTT.